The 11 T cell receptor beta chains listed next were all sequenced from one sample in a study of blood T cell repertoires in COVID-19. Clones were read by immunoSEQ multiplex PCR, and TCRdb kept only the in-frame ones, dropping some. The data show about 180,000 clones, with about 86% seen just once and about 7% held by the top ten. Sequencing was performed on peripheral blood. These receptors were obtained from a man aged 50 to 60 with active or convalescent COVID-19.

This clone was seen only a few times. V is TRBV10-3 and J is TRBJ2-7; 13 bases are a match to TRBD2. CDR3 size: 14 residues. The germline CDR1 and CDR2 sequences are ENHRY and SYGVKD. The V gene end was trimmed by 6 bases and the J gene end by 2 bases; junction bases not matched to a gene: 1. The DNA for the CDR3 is TGTGCCATCAGGGGACTAGCGGGGACCTACGAGCAGTACTTC. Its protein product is CAIRGLAGTYEQYF.

The CDR3 DNA sequence: TGTGCCACTAGACAGGGATCCTACGAGCAGTACTTC. Residues: CATRQGSYEQYF. The chain recombines TRBV10-3 with TRBJ2-7; 7 bases agree with TRBD1. The V gene's germline CDR1 is ENHRY and CDR2 SYGVKD. The CDR3 contains 12 residues. After removal of 10 bases from V and 1 base from J, the junction contained 4 bases not matched to a gene.

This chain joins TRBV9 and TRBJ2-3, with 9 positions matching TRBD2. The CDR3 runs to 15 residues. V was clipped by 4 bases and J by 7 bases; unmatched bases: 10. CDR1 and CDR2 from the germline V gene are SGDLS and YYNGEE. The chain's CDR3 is CASSPTAGGPNTQYF. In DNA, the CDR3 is TGTGCCAGCAGCCCCACGGCGGGAGGGCCGAATACGCAGTATTTT. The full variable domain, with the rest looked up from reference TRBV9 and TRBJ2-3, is DSGVTQTPKHLITATGQRVTLRCSPRSGDLSVYWYQQSLDQGLQFLIQYYNGEERAKGNILERFSAQQFPDLHSELNLSSLELGDSALYFCASSPTAGGPNTQYFGPGTRLTVL.

CDR3 amino acids: CASSFRQGSPFF. As DNA, the CDR3 is TGTGCCAGCAGTTTCCGACAGGGGTCGCCGTTCTTC. The chain combines TRBV6-5 with TRBJ2-1, with 8 bases that match TRBD1. This CDR3 spans 12 amino acids. Germline CDR1 and CDR2: MNHEY and SVGAGI. Germline trimming cut 4 bases from V and 15 bases from J; bases unmatched to any gene: 8.

The CDR3 DNA is TGTGCCAGCAGCCAAGCCGGGATCCGATACTCCTACGAGCAGTACTTC. This encodes CASSQAGIRYSYEQYF. The rearrangement joins TRBV14 to TRBJ2-7, with D maybe TRBD2 (5 bases). The CDR3 totals 16 residues. The V gene's germline CDR1 is SGHDN and CDR2 FVKESK. Trimming stripped 1 base from V and 0 bases from J, with 13 bases between.

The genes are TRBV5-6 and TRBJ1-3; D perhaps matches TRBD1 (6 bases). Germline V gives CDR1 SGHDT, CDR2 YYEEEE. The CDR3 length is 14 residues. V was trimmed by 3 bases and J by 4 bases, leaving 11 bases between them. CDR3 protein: CASSSTGLGNTIYF. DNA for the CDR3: TGTGCCAGCAGCTCAACAGGGTTAGGAAACACCATATATTTT.

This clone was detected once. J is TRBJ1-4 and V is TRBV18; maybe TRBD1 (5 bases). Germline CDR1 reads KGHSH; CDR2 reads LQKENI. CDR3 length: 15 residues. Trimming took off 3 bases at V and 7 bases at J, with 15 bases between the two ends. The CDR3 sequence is CASSPLPGIGEKLFF. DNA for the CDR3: TGTGCCAGCTCACCCCTTCCAGGGATCGGTGAAAAACTGTTTTTT.

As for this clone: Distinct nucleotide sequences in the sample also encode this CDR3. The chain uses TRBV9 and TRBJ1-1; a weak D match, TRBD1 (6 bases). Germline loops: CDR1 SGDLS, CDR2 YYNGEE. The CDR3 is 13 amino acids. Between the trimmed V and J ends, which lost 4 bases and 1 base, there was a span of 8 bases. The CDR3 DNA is TGTGCCAGCAGCCCGACAGGGAACACTGAAGCTTTCTTT. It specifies CASSPTGNTEAFF.

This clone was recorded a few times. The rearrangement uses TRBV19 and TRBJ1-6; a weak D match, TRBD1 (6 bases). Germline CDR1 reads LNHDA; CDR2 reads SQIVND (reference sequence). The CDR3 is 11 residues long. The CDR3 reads CDRTDNSPLHF. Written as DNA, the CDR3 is TGTGACCGGACAGATAATTCACCCCTCCACTTT. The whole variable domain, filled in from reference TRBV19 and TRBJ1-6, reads DGGITQSPKYLFRKEGQNVTLSCEQNLNHDAMYWYRQDPGQGLRLIYYSQIVNDFQKGDIAEGYSVSREKKESFPLTVTSAQKNPTAFYLCDRTDNSPLHFGNGTRLTVT.

CDR3 in DNA: TGTGCCAGCAGTTACCGGACAGCTGTTAGCAATCAGCCCCAGCATTTT. It specifies CASSYRTAVSNQPQHF. The gene calls are TRBV6-2 or TRBV6-3 and TRBJ1-5, with D tentatively TRBD1 (6 bases). V lost 2 bases and J 0 bases, leaving 11 bases between the germline ends. This CDR3 has 16 residues. The germline gives CDR1 MNHEY, CDR2 SVGEGT.

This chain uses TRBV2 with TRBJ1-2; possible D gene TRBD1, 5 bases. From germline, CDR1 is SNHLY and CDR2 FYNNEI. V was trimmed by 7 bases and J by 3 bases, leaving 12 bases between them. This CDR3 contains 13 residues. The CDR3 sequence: CASKLGGDYGYTF. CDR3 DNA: TGTGCCAGCAAGCTCGGGGGAGACTATGGCTACACCTTC.